This TCR beta chain was recovered during a study of cytomegalovirus exposure and HLA in healthy donors. Whole-study results and caveats: In vitro, three CMV-associated chains proved specific for CMV antigens. Associated with cytomegalovirus, according to the listing, were 170 or so TCR beta chains. The classifier, whose performance was assessed in both the original and validation cohorts, reportedly diagnosed cytomegalovirus status with high specificity and sensitivity. Researchers reportedly found TCR beta sequences accurately predicted most subjects' HLA-A and HLA-B alleles.

In the PCR, 60 Vbeta and 13 Jbeta primers were used. Clones were read by immunoSEQ multiplex PCR, and TCRdb kept only the in-frame ones, dropping some. The sample consists of 150,000 to 180,000 clones, approximately 72% of them appearing once. Trimming took 5 bases from V and 5 from J; bases not matched to a gene: 2. This CDR3 is built from 13 residues. Germline V gene data show CDR1 as MNHEY and CDR2 as SVGAGI. In regard to this clone: What it binds is unknown.

The sample taken for sequencing was PBMCs. The chain has TRBV6-5 and TRBJ1-5; 8 bases agree with TRBD1. This sequence originates from a man younger than 35 in good health and CMV-seronegative. DNA of the CDR3: TGTGCCAGCAGTCGACAGGGGTATCAGCCCCAGCATTTT. It yields the protein CASSRQGYQPQHF.